Given below is one TCR beta chain in context. Its specific antigen is unknown. No base quality information exists; no much larger clone differs at one position. The method behind the library was 5' RACE. TCRdb lists the instrument as Illumina HiSeq 2500. A second roughly 6 to 11 cycle PCR used a sample-barcoded 5' primer and a J-beta primer mix. A template-switch 5' adaptor carrying 12 random nucleotides introduced a unique molecular identifier onto each TCR beta cDNA molecule. At least 2.5 million CDR3-containing paired-end reads were obtained from each sample. All of the RNA was converted into first-strand cDNA using the Mint cDNA synthesis kit, with a TRBC-specific oligonucleotide serving as the primer. All cDNA was treated with uracil-DNA glycosylase and then went through a first 18-cycle PCR with the universal primers M1SS and BC2_uni_R. Per the authors' processing: Each sample was normalized by randomly selecting 1 million high-quality reads, each carrying a distinct molecular identifier. Reads with shared molecular identifiers were discarded instead of being binned into consensus sequences. MiTCR, with a Q25 quality threshold and the strictest error-elimination algorithm, was used for CDR3 identification, clonotype clustering and error correction. A nonparametric unseen species model with Euler transformation was used to estimate a lower bound on total TCR beta diversity. TCRdb trimmed public reads at Q25 via fastp, called clones via MiXCR and kept in-frame beta chains. Identical CDR3 proteins give one entry, which carries the most common genes and DNA. The V and J calls reflect TCRdb's pipeline rather than the authors' work. The sample table lists about 1.4 million distinct CDR3 sequences, around 55% of them with a count of one. The ten top clones hold 5.5% to 8% of the sample.

The record originates from a study of blood T cells in healthy people across ages (dated by TCRdb to between 2014 and 2017). General notes on the study: In model experiments, template switching captured about one uniquely barcoded TCR beta cDNA molecule for every two T cells. To avoid experimental bias, donors of different ages were distributed randomly across sequencing lanes. For two donors (one aged 18 to 30 and one aged 80 or older), the study analyzed two additional independent replicas of 1 million unique cDNA reads from the same blood draw. Donors were grouped into four age groups: young (average roughly 17 years), middle-aged (over 35), aged (over 55) and long-lived (around 82). To track age-related changes in TCR beta repertoire diversity, the study relied on deep sequencing normalized with unique cDNA molecular identifiers. Study-level results and caveats: The CMV infection status of donors was not known, potentially confounding age-related changes in expanded clonotypes. Compared with the aged group, the long-lived group had more naive CD4+ T cells, fewer expanded clones and increased TCR diversity, suggesting age selection. The percentage of naive T cells measured by flow cytometry correlated strongly with observed TCR beta diversity. Observed TCR beta diversity per million T cells fell roughly linearly with age, and a significant reduction was already apparent by age roughly 40. Conclusive comparison of naive and antigen-experienced compartments was prevented by the profiling of bulk unsorted PBMCs. Estimates of total diversity from one million sequenced T cells were regarded as lower bounds and underestimates.

V and J are truncated by 1 base and 0 bases respectively, leaving an intervening sequence of 10 bases. Per the germline V gene (reference sequence), LGHDT is the CDR1 and YNNKEL is the CDR2. The CDR3 holds 17 amino acids from the cysteine to the phenylalanine. Only CDR3 DNA is held: 51 bases, read in frame from base 1. Donors were roughly 40 systemically healthy Caucasian individuals from Russia aged about 6 to 100 years. Ten milliliters of peripheral blood were drawn from each donor into EDTA-treated Vacutainer tubes. Ficoll-Paque density-gradient centrifugation was used to isolate PBMCs, with at least 6 million per sample. Total RNA was extracted from PBMCs with Trizol reagent, with at least 6 micrograms obtained per sample. The percentages of naive CD45RAhigh/CD27high T cells were determined by flow cytometry on a PBMC aliquot from every donor.

Recombination connected TRBV3-1 to TRBJ1-6; no D segment can be confidently identified. The sequenced material came from blood. This TCR was recovered from a man between 18 and 29 years old in good health. The bases read TGTGCCAGCAGCCAAGGGGTCTGGAGCTCCTATAATTCACCCCTCCACTTT. It encodes CASSQGVWSSYNSPLHF.